This T cell receptor (beta chain) is from a study of T cell repertoires in cytomegalovirus infection. Trimming took off 0 bases at V and 5 bases at J, with 5 bases between the two ends. From germline, CDR1 is MNHNY and CDR2 SVGAGI (reference sequence). The CDR3 loop spans 13 amino acids. This clonotype occurred a few times. As yet, its antigen is unknown. TCRdb itself ran the reads through MiXCR, one entry per CDR3 protein. There are 900,000 to 950,000 distinct CDR3 sequences in the sample; about a third occur only once, and over 13% lies in the top ten. The TCR sequence derives from a human donor in good health (CMV status not recorded). Some clones in this sample may be carry-over from other donors' samples. Sequences were derived from cultured CD8+ T cells from PBMCs, sampled from culture after CMV antigen stimulation. This rearrangement joins TRBV6-6 to TRBJ2-1, with D unresolved. The CDR3 region has the DNA TGTGCCAGCAGTTACTCGATTGACAATGAGCAGTTCTTC. The encoded protein is CASSYSIDNEQFF.